This T cell receptor (beta chain) was captured in a study of cytomegalovirus exposure and HLA in healthy donors. It was with 60 Vbeta and 13 Jbeta primers that the PCR ran. Measured with immunoSEQ multiplex PCR; TCRdb has only the in-frame clones, and not every one. Here the sample spans 100,000 to 150,000 clones, approximately 72% being singletons. CDR1 is MGHRA, CDR2 YSYEKL, per germline. This CDR3 has 16 amino acids. With V trimmed by 0 bases and J by 5 bases, 9 bases remained unmatched. The source material was PBMCs. This clonotype was sampled from a human donor in good health. This chain joins TRBV4-1 and TRBJ2-5; TRBD1 matches 7 bases. CDR3 sequence: CASSQDLSGGGETQYF. CDR3 coding DNA: TGCGCCAGCAGCCAAGATCTTTCAGGGGGTGGGGAGACCCAGTACTTC.